The clone carrying this TCR beta chain was observed a handful of times. This sample is drawn from a study of T-cell memory formation after mild COVID-19. TCRdb itself ran the 5' RACE reads through MiXCR, one entry per CDR3 protein. The data contain approximately 150,000 distinct CDR3 sequences, approximately 14% of them singletons. V shed 5 bases and J shed 4 bases, with 12 bases lying between them. CDR1 MNHEY and CDR2 SMNVEV come from the germline V gene (reference sequence). This CDR3 has 14 residues. Material for sequencing was PBMCs or a T cell subset sorted from them (not recorded which). The chain combines TRBV27 with TRBJ1-3; D gene unclear. The receptor comes from an adult woman who had mild COVID-19 (a few samples of this study predate the infection). Cell type and time point are not known. CDR3 amino acids: CASSPLYDGNTIYF. The CDR3 DNA reads TGTGCCAGCAGTCCCCTTTACGACGGAAACACCATATATTTT.